This T cell receptor beta chain was recovered during a study of T cells in Graves' hyperthyroidism and ophthalmopathy. Amplification yielded TCR beta CDR3 regions, with RNA transcripts as the source. HTBI primers drove first-round RT-PCR of the TCR CDR3. MiXCR, run by TCRdb on the multiplex PCR reads, gives a single entry per CDR3 protein. This table holds 150,000 or so distinct CDR3 sequences, around 21% found once. Regarding the study as a whole: Clonotypes that were expanded in thyroid above 0.001 mostly appeared in blood too.

A patient was excluded if there was uncontrolled infection, other autoimmune disease, pregnancy or lactation. Clinical symptoms, serum thyroxine, TRAb, thyroid ultrasound and orbital computed tomography informed diagnoses. Extraction of PBMCs used around 9.6 ml of fresh peripheral blood. There are many counts of this clonotype. The target antigen is unknown. V lost 3 bases, J lost 1 base, and 6 bases stayed unmatched. This CDR3 is built from 15 residues. This sequence was found in a woman aged 45 to 65 with Graves' hyperthyroidism that later progressed to Graves' ophthalmopathy. The rearrangement links TRBV12-3 or TRBV12-4 to TRBJ2-7; 7 bases agree with TRBD2. The sample comprised blood. CDR3 in amino acids: CASSLGGAVSYEQYF. The CDR3 nucleotides read TGTGCCAGCAGTTTGGGAGGGGCAGTTTCCTACGAGCAGTACTTC.